This T cell receptor (beta chain) was sequenced during a study of shared clonotypes between healthy human individuals. The assay was immunoSEQ multiplex PCR, and TCRdb's table has in-frame clones only and misses some. The repertoire includes around 600,000 clones, about 95% of them detected once, and approximately 0.11% sits in the top ten. The ends lost 1 base at V and 5 bases at J; junction bases unmatched: 6. The CDR3 has 16 amino acids. The V gene's germline CDR1 is LGHNT and CDR2 FRNRAP. Naive CD8 cells comprised CD45RO-negative, CCR7-positively selected cells, excluding terminally differentiated effector memory CD45RA+ cells.

This sequence joins TRBV12-5 and TRBJ2-2, with 8 bases lining up with TRBD2. The receptor was isolated from a young woman in good health. Material for sequencing was naive CD8+ T cells sorted from blood. As DNA, the CDR3 is TGTGCTAGTGGTTTGGGGCGGGAGGCCCGTACCGGGGAGCTGTTTTTT. As protein: CASGLGREARTGELFF. The whole variable domain, filled in from reference TRBV12-5 and TRBJ2-2, reads DARVTQTPRHKVTEMGQEVTMRCQPILGHNTVFWYRQTMMQGLELLAYFRNRAPLDDSGMPKDRFSAEMPDATLATLKIQPSEPRDSAVYFCASGLGREARTGELFFGEGSRLTVL.